This is a list of T cell receptor beta chains from one sample in a study of T cell changes during pregnancy in multiple sclerosis. Using immunoSEQ multiplex PCR, the repertoire was profiled, and TCRdb retains in-frame clones only, with some absent. The sample lists about 120,000 clones, 85% to 95% seen once, with roughly 5.7% in the top ten. The sequencing here drew on peripheral blood, taken before pregnancy. These receptors came from a female donor with multiple sclerosis, enrolled in a pregnancy study. The CDR3 runs from the conserved cysteine through the conserved F or W. D genes are given only for firm matches. Some rows have no size entry. The others give once, few or many, or a class for an expanded clone.

DNA: TGTGCCAGCAGGTTTGGACTAGCGGGCGGTCCCAGCTCCTACAATGAGCAGTTCTTC; CDR3: CASRFGLAGGPSSYNEQFF; V: TRBV5-4; D: TRBD2; J: TRBJ2-1; size: .
DNA: TGTGCCAGCAGTCAGGGGACGGGCAATCAGCCCCAGCATTTT; CDR3: CASSQGTGNQPQHF; V: TRBV6-6; D: .; J: TRBJ1-5; size: .
DNA: TGTGCCAGCTCACCACCGGGACAAGTGTTAAGTGAAAAACTGTTTTTT; CDR3: CASSPPGQVLSEKLFF; V: TRBV18; D: .; J: TRBJ1-4; size: .
DNA: TGTGCCAGCAGCCTGGAGAGTGGGGGGTTGAACACTGAAGCTTTCTTT; CDR3: CASSLESGGLNTEAFF; V: TRBV7-9; D: .; J: TRBJ1-1; size: .
DNA: TGCGCCAGCAGCTTGGCCTATCGTTCAGGGGACGGCTACACCTTC; CDR3: CASSLAYRSGDGYTF; V: TRBV5-1; D: .; J: TRBJ1-2; size: .
DNA: TGCAGCGTGGGGACAGCCAGCTATGGCTACACCTTC; CDR3: CSVGTASYGYTF; V: TRBV29-1; D: TRBD1; J: TRBJ1-2; size: .
DNA: TGTGCCAGTACCACTCCCGGGAGGCAGAACACCGGGGAGCTGTTTTTT; CDR3: CASTTPGRQNTGELFF; V: TRBV19; D: TRBD2; J: TRBJ2-2; size: .
DNA: TGTGCCATCAAGAAAGCGAAAGACAACACTGAAGCTTTCTTT; CDR3: CAIKKAKDNTEAFF; V: TRBV10-3; D: .; J: TRBJ1-1; size: .
DNA: TGTGCCAGCAGCCCCGTCAATGAGCAGTTCTTC; CDR3: CASSPVNEQFF; V: TRBV7-9; D: .; J: TRBJ2-1; size: .
DNA: TGTGCCTGGAGTGTTTGGGGGACTATCATGAACACTGAAGCTTTCTTT; CDR3: CAWSVWGTIMNTEAFF; V: TRBV30; D: .; J: TRBJ1-1; size: .
DNA: TGTGCCAGCAGTTACCGTCGGGACAGGGATTCACCCCTCCACTTT; CDR3: CASSYRRDRDSPLHF; V: TRBV6-5; D: TRBD1; J: TRBJ1-6; size: .
DNA: TGTGCCTGGAAGATTTTAGGACAGCTTAACACCGGGGAGCTGTTTTTT; CDR3: CAWKILGQLNTGELFF; V: TRBV30; D: .; J: TRBJ2-2; size: .
DNA: TGCGCCAGCAGCCACCTACAGGGGGCTGGCTACACCTTC; CDR3: CASSHLQGAGYTF; V: TRBV4-1; D: TRBD1; J: TRBJ1-2; size: .
DNA: TGTGCCAGCAGCTTACCAACCGGGACAGCTAACTATGGCTACACCTTC; CDR3: CASSLPTGTANYGYTF; V: TRBV11-2; D: TRBD1; J: TRBJ1-2; size: .
DNA: TGTGCCAGCAGTTCCGCGCAGGAGGCTTTTAGCAATCAGCCCCAGCATTTT; CDR3: CASSSAQEAFSNQPQHF; V: TRBV28; D: .; J: TRBJ1-5; size: .
DNA: TGTGCCAGCTCAAACCGTTCGCCAGGTCCAAAGGCCCAGTACTTC; CDR3: CASSNRSPGPKAQYF; V: TRBV18; D: .; J: TRBJ2-5; size: .
DNA: TGTGCCAGCAGCTCTATCCCCGACTTGGGACAGGGGATCGATGAGCAGTTCTTC; CDR3: CASSSIPDLGQGIDEQFF; V: TRBV7-2; D: TRBD1; J: TRBJ2-1; size: .
DNA: TGTGCCAGTAGTCGACAGTTAGATCAGCCCCAGCATTTT; CDR3: CASSRQLDQPQHF; V: TRBV19; D: .; J: TRBJ1-5; size: .
DNA: TGTGCCAGCAGTACCGACAGGTCGATCTCTGGAAACACCATATATTTT; CDR3: CASSTDRSISGNTIYF; V: TRBV5-5; D: .; J: TRBJ1-3; size: .
DNA: TGTGCCAGCAGCGTATCCGGGACAGCGAACACTGAAGCTTTCTTT; CDR3: CASSVSGTANTEAFF; V: TRBV9; D: TRBD1; J: TRBJ1-1; size: .
DNA: TGTGCCAGTAGTATTAGTCCTAGCGGGAGGACAGATACGCAGTATTTT; CDR3: CASSISPSGRTDTQYF; V: TRBV19; D: TRBD2; J: TRBJ2-3; size: .
DNA: TGTGCCAGCAGTAGGACAGAATTTTGGACTGAAGCTTTCTTT; CDR3: CASSRTEFWTEAFF; V: TRBV6-6; D: .; J: TRBJ1-1; size: .
DNA: TGTGCCAGCAGCCAGGCTCTTACAGGGGGCGTCCCGTATGGCTACACCTTC; CDR3: CASSQALTGGVPYGYTF; V: TRBV5-4; D: TRBD1; J: TRBJ1-2; size: .
DNA: TGCAGCACGACAGGGAACACTGAAGCTTTCTTT; CDR3: CSTTGNTEAFF; V: TRBV29-1; D: .; J: TRBJ1-1; size: .
DNA: TGTGCCAGCAGTCTACGTGGGCTGGGCACTGAAGCTTTCTTT; CDR3: CASSLRGLGTEAFF; V: TRBV11-1; D: .; J: TRBJ1-1; size: .
DNA: TGTGCCAGCAGTGACGAAGGGGGCGCGACAGATACGCAGTATTTT; CDR3: CASSDEGGATDTQYF; V: TRBV6-4; D: TRBD1; J: TRBJ2-3; size: .
DNA: TGTGCCAGCAGCCCGCAGTACCAAGAGACCCAGTACTTC; CDR3: CASSPQYQETQYF; V: TRBV5-6; D: .; J: TRBJ2-5; size: few
DNA: TGTGCCAGCAGCTCGAAACAGGGGGCTGGTGAAAAACTGTTTTTT; CDR3: CASSSKQGAGEKLFF; V: TRBV5-4; D: TRBD1; J: TRBJ1-4; size: .
DNA: TGTGCCTGGACGGGGACAGTCCGCACAGATACGCAGTATTTT; CDR3: CAWTGTVRTDTQYF; V: TRBV30; D: TRBD1; J: TRBJ2-3; size: .
DNA: TGTGCCAGCAGCTTAAATCCTGTGGACAGGGGGCTTGGCTACACCTTC; CDR3: CASSLNPVDRGLGYTF; V: TRBV7-2; D: TRBD1; J: TRBJ1-2; size: .
DNA: TGCAGCGCCCCTAGGAGGGAGTTACCCAATGAGCAGTTCTTC; CDR3: CSAPRRELPNEQFF; V: TRBV29-1; D: .; J: TRBJ2-1; size: .
DNA: TGCGCCAGCAGTGATATAGCGGGGTCCCAAGAGACCCAGTACTTC; CDR3: CASSDIAGSQETQYF; V: TRBV10-2; D: TRBD2; J: TRBJ2-5; size: .
DNA: TGTGCCAGCAGCGTAGCGCCTAGCTCCTACAATGAGCAGTTCTTC; CDR3: CASSVAPSSYNEQFF; V: TRBV9; D: .; J: TRBJ2-1; size: .
DNA: TGTGCCAGCAGCCGCCATCGAGGAGACAGGGACTTTAACTATGGCTACACCTTC; CDR3: CASSRHRGDRDFNYGYTF; V: TRBV7-9; D: TRBD1; J: TRBJ1-2; size: .
DNA: TGTGCCAGCACCCTCGGACAGGGAACCTACGAGCAGTACTTC; CDR3: CASTLGQGTYEQYF; V: TRBV6-6; D: TRBD1; J: TRBJ2-7; size: .
DNA: TGTGCCAGCAAGACAGACACTAACTATGGCTACACCTTC; CDR3: CASKTDTNYGYTF; V: TRBV2; D: .; J: TRBJ1-2; size: .
DNA: TGTGCCTGGAGTGGGGGACAAAGCAATCAGCCCCAGCATTTT; CDR3: CAWSGGQSNQPQHF; V: TRBV30; D: .; J: TRBJ1-5; size: .
DNA: TGTGCCTGGAGCCGACTAGAAGCCCTCGCAGACACGCAGTATTTT; CDR3: CAWSRLEALADTQYF; V: TRBV30; D: .; J: TRBJ2-3; size: .
DNA: TGTGCCAGCAGCCTCGGACAGGGTAATGAAAAACTGTTTTTT; CDR3: CASSLGQGNEKLFF; V: TRBV28; D: TRBD1; J: TRBJ1-4; size: .
DNA: TGTGCCAGCAGTTTATTTTGGGGGGACGGGAGTGGCTACACCTTC; CDR3: CASSLFWGDGSGYTF; V: TRBV27; D: .; J: TRBJ1-2; size: .
DNA: TGCGCCAGCAGCCAAGTAAGCAATCAGCCCCAGCATTTT; CDR3: CASSQVSNQPQHF; V: TRBV4-1; D: .; J: TRBJ1-5; size: .
DNA: TGTGCCAGCAGTTTGGGGGGGCTCACAGTCACAGATACGCAGTATTTT; CDR3: CASSLGGLTVTDTQYF; V: TRBV27; D: .; J: TRBJ2-3; size: .
DNA: TGTGCCAGTAGTGGGACAGTCAACTATGGCTACACCTTC; CDR3: CASSGTVNYGYTF; V: TRBV19; D: TRBD1; J: TRBJ1-2; size: .
DNA: TGTGCCACCAGCAGAGTCCCGGGGGGGAGTGAAGCTTTCTTT; CDR3: CATSRVPGGSEAFF; V: TRBV15; D: .; J: TRBJ1-1; size: .
DNA: TGTGCCAGCAGCTTAGCGGGCGGGGGGCACTACAATGAGCAGTTCTTC; CDR3: CASSLAGGGHYNEQFF; V: TRBV11-2; D: TRBD2; J: TRBJ2-1; size: .